The rows below give T cell receptor beta chains drawn from one sample of a study of lymphopenia after photon versus proton radiotherapy. Some clones are missing from TCRdb's copy, which holds only in-frame ones; the method was immunoSEQ multiplex PCR. This sample carries 37,000 or so clones, over 75% of them seen once, and the ten largest clones take 2.5% to 3.5%. The sequencing used peripheral blood, collected from a patient treated with photon-based radiotherapy. The receptors were gathered from a man between 45 and 60 years old with gastric cancer. Each CDR3 is given without its conserved first and last residue.

v_call: TRBV5-1; cdr3_aa: ASSLDQGKGTDTQY
v_call: TRBV11-2; cdr3_aa: ASSLVRGGTPYNEQF
v_call: TRBV5-6; cdr3_aa: ASSLTPAGNTIY
v_call: TRBV6-1; cdr3_aa: ASSIGTGGVGELF
v_call: TRBV12-5; cdr3_aa: ASGPPGKGTDTQY
v_call: TRBV7-2; cdr3_aa: ASSASPEVRTEAF
v_call: TRBV30; cdr3_aa: AWSGTWGLAGGKTEQY
v_call: TRBV5-5; cdr3_aa: ASSLDVTGNEKLF
v_call: TRBV7-3; cdr3_aa: ASSVDMLSEQY
v_call: TRBV6-1; cdr3_aa: ASSSTGVGTYEQY
v_call: TRBV28; cdr3_aa: ASSWGGTGALYEQY
v_call: TRBV7-2; cdr3_aa: ASSSPQTVGPYGYT
v_call: TRBV7-2; cdr3_aa: ASSLGRNYEQY
v_call: TRBV29-1; cdr3_aa: SVEKARTDTQY
v_call: TRBV5-4; cdr3_aa: ASSFATLLSSGYT
v_call: TRBV30; cdr3_aa: AWSVKAGGDTGELF